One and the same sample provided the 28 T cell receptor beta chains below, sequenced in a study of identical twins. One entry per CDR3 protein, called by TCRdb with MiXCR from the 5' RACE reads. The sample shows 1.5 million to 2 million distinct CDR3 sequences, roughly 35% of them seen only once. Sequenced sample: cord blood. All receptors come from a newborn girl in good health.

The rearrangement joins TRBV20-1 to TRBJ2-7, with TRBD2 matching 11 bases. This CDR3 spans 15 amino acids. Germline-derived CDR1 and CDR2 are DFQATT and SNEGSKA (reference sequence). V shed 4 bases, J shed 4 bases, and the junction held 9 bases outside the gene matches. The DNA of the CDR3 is TGCAGTGCTACCTCTCCGGGACTAGCGGATTACGAGCAGTACTTC. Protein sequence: CSATSPGLADYEQYF.

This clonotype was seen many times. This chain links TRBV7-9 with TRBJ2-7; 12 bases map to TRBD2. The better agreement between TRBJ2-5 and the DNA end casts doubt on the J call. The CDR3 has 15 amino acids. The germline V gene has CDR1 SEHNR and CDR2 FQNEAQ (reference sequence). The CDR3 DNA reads TGTGCCAGCAGCCACACTAGCGGGAGGCGAAAGACCCAGTACTTC. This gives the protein CASSHTSGRRKTQYF.

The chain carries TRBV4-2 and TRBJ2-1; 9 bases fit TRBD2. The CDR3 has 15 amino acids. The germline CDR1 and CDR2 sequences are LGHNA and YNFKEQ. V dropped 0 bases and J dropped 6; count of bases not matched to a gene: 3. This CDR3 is CASSQEGGLANEQFF. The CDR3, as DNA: TGTGCCAGCAGCCAAGAGGGGGGACTAGCCAATGAGCAGTTCTTC.

The CDR3 is CASSPIPGLAGNNEQYF. CDR3 sequence (DNA): TGTGCCAGCAGCCCCATTCCGGGACTAGCGGGGAACAATGAGCAGTACTTC. This chain uses TRBV14 with TRBJ2-5, with 13 bases fitting TRBD2. V was pared by 4 bases and J by 11 bases, with 16 bases of the junction left unmatched. The germline gives CDR1 SGHDN, CDR2 FVKESK. The CDR3 runs 17 residues.

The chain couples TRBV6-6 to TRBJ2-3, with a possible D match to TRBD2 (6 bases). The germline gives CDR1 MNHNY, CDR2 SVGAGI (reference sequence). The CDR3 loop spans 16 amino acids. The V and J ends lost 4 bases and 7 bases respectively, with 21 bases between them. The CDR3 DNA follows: TGTGCCAGCAGTTCCTCGGGACTCCATCTCGGTCATACGCAGTATTTT. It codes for CASSSSGLHLGHTQYF.

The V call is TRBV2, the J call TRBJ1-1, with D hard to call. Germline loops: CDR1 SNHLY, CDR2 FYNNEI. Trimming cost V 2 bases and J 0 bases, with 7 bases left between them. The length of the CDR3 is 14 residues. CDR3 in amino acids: CASSERAVNTEAFF. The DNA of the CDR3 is TGTGCCAGCAGTGAACGGGCGGTGAACACTGAAGCTTTCTTT.

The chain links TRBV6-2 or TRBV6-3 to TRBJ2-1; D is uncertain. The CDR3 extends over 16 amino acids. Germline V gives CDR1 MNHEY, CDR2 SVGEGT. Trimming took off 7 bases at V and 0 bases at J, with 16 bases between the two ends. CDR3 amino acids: CASTKWAAYSYNEQFF. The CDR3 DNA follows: TGTGCCAGCACCAAATGGGCCGCATACTCCTACAATGAGCAGTTCTTC.

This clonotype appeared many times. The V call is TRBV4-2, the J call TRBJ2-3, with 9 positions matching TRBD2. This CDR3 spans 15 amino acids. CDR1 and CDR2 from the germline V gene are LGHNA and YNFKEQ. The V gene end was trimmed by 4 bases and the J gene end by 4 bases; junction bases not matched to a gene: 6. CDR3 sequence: CASSPTGTSSDTQYF. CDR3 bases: TGTGCCAGCAGCCCCACCGGGACTAGCTCAGATACGCAGTATTTT.

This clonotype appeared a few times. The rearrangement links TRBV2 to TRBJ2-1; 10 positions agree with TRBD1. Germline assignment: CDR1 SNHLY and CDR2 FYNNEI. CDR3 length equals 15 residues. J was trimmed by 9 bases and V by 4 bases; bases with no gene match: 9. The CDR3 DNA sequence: TGTGCCAGCAGTGGGAGGGACAGGGGCTTAGGTGAGCAGTTCTTC. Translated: CASSGRDRGLGEQFF. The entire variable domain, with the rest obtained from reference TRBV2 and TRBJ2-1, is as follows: EPEVTQTPSHQVTQMGQEVILRCVPISNHLYFYWYRQILGQKVEFLVSFYNNEISEKSEIFDDQFSVERPDGSNFTLKIRSTKLEDSAMYFCASSGRDRGLGEQFFGPGTRLTVL.

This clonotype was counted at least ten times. The CDR3 reads CSGDRGLQNEQFF. CDR3 nucleotide sequence: TGCAGCGGGGACAGGGGGCTGCAGAATGAGCAGTTCTTC. This sequence joins TRBV29-1 and TRBJ2-1; the match to TRBD1 covers 12 bases. Germline V gene sequence: CDR1 SQVTM, CDR2 ANQGSEA. The CDR3 consists of 13 residues. J gave up 7 bases and V 7 bases, and 5 bases lay outside the gene matches.

CDR3 sequence reads: CSARQQTGVLGELFF. The CDR3 bases are TGCAGTGCCAGGCAGCAGACAGGAGTCCTTGGGGAGCTGTTTTTT. The rearrangement links TRBV20-1 to TRBJ2-2; TRBD1 is a possible D gene (6 bases). Germline V gives CDR1 DFQATT, CDR2 SNEGSKA (reference sequence). The CDR3 contains 15 residues. V lost 6 bases to trimming and J lost 8 bases, with 22 bases between them.

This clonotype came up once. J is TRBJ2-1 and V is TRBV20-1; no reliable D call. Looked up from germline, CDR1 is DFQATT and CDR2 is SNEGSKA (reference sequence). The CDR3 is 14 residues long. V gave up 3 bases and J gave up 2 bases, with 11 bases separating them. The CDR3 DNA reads TGCAGTGCTAGGGCAAGGGCTGCCTACAATGAGCAGTTCTTC. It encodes CSARARAAYNEQFF.

DNA for the CDR3: TGTGCCAGCAGTTACCGGGACAAGGGCCCGGGGGAGCAGTACTTC. This codes for CASSYRDKGPGEQYF. The rearrangement uses TRBV12-3 or TRBV12-4 and TRBJ2-5; D may correspond to TRBD1 or TRBD2 (6 bases each). The CDR3 is 15 residues long. Deletions cut 4 bases from V and 11 bases from J, with 23 bases between.

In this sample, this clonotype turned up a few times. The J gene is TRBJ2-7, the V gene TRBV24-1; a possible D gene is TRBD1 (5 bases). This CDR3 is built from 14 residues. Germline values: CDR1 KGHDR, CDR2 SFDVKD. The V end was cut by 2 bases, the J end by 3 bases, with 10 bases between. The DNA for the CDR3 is TGTGCCACCAGTGATTATCCAGACAGCTACGAGCAGTACTTC. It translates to CATSDYPDSYEQYF.

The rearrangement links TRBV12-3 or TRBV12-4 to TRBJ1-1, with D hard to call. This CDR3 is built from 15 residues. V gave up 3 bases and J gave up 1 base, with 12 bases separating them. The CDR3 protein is CASSFLFPRNTEAFF. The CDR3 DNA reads TGTGCCAGCAGTTTCCTTTTCCCGAGGAACACTGAAGCTTTCTTT.

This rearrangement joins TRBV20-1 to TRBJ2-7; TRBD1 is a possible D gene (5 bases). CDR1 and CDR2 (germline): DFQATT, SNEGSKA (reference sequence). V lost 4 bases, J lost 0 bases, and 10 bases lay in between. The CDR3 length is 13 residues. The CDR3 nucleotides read TGCAGTGCTACCAGGGCCCTCTCCTACGAGCAGTACTTC. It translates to CSATRALSYEQYF.

The CDR3 here is CASSGTRGGQGNSPLHF. The DNA for the CDR3 is TGTGCCAGCAGTGGAACTCGAGGAGGGCAAGGCAATTCACCCCTCCACTTT. The rearrangement joins TRBV6-1 to TRBJ1-6, with unresolved D. CDR3 length equals 17 residues. The V gene's germline CDR1 is MNHNS and CDR2 SASEGT. V was trimmed by 4 bases and J by 7 bases, leaving 20 bases between them.

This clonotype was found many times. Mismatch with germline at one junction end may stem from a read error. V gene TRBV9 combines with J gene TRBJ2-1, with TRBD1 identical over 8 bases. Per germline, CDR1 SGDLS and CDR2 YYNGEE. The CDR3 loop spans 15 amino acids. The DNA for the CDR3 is TGTGCCAGCAGTGTAGGCAGGGGGCCCTACAATGAGCAGTTCTTC. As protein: CASSVGRGPYNEQFF.

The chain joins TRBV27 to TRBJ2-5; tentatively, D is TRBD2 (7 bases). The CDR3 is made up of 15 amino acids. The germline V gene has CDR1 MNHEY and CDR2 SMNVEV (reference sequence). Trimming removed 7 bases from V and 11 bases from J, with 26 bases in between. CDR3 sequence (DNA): TGTGCCAGCATAGCCACCGGGGGGCAAGTCGATGAGCAGTACTTC. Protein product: CASIATGGQVDEQYF.

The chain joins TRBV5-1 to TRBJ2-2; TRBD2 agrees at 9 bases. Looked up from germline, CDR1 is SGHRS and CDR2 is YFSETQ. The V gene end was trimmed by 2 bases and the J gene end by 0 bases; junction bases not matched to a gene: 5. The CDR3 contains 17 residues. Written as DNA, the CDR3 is TGCGCCAGCAGCTTCTGGCCTAGCGGGACGAACACCGGGGAGCTGTTTTTT. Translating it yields CASSFWPSGTNTGELFF.

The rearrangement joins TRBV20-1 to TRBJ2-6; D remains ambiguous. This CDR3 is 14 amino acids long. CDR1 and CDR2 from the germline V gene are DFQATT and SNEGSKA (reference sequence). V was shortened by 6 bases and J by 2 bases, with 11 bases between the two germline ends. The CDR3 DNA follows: TGCAGTGCCCCCTTCCGGGCTGGGGCCAACGTCCTGACTTTC. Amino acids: CSAPFRAGANVLTF.

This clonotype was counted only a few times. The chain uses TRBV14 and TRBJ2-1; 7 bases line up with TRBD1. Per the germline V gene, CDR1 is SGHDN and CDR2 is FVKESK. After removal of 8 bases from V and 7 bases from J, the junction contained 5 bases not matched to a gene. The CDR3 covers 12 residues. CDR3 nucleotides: TGTGCCAGCCGGACAGGACTGAATGAGCAGTTCTTC. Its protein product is CASRTGLNEQFF.

The CDR3 region is CASSLVRGAAWAKNIQYF. The CDR3 DNA is TGTGCCAGCAGCTTAGTTAGGGGCGCGGCTTGGGCCAAAAACATTCAGTACTTC. The chain joins TRBV7-9 to TRBJ2-4; possible D gene TRBD1, 5 bases. The CDR3 runs to 18 residues. Per the germline V gene, CDR1 is SEHNR and CDR2 is FQNEAQ (reference sequence). With 1 base removed from V and 1 base from J, the gap between germline ends came to 17 bases.

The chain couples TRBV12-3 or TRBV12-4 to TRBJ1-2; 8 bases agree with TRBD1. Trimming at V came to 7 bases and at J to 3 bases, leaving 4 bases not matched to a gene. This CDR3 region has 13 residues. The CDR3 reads CASTHRGDYGYTF. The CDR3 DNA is TGTGCCAGCACCCACAGGGGGGACTATGGCTACACCTTC.

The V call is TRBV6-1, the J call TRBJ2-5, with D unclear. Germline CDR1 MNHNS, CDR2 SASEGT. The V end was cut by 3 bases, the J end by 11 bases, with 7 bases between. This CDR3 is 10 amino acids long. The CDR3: CASSESKQYF. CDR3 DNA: TGTGCCAGCAGTGAGTCCAAGCAGTACTTC.

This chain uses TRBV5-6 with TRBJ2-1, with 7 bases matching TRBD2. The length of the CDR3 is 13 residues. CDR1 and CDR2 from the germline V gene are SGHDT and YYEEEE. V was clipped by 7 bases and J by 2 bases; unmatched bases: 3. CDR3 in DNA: TGTGCCAGCGGCGGGACTACCTACAATGAGCAGTTCTTC. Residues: CASGGTTYNEQFF.

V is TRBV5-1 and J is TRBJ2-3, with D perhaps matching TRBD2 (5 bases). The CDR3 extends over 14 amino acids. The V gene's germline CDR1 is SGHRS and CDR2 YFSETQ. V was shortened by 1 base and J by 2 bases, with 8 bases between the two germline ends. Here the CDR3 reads CASSLQRFTDTQYF. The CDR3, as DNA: TGCGCCAGCAGCTTGCAGCGGTTCACAGATACGCAGTATTTT.

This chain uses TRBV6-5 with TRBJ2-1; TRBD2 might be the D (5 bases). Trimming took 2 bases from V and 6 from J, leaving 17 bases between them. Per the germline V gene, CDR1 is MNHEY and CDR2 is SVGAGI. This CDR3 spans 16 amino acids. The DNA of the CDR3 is TGTGCCAGCAGTTACCCGAACCGGAGGAGGTTCAATGAGCAGTTCTTC. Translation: CASSYPNRRRFNEQFF.